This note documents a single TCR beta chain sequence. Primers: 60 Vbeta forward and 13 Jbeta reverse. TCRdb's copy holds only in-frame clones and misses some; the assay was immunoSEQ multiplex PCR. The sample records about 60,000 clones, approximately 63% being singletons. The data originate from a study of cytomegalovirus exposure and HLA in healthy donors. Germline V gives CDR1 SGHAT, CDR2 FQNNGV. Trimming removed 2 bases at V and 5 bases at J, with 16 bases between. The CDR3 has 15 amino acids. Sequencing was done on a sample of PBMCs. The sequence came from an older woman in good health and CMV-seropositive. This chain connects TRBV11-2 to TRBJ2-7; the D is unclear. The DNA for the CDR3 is TGTGCCAGCAGCTTAACCCCCACGACACCCAACGAGCAGTACTTC. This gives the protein CASSLTPTTPNEQYF.